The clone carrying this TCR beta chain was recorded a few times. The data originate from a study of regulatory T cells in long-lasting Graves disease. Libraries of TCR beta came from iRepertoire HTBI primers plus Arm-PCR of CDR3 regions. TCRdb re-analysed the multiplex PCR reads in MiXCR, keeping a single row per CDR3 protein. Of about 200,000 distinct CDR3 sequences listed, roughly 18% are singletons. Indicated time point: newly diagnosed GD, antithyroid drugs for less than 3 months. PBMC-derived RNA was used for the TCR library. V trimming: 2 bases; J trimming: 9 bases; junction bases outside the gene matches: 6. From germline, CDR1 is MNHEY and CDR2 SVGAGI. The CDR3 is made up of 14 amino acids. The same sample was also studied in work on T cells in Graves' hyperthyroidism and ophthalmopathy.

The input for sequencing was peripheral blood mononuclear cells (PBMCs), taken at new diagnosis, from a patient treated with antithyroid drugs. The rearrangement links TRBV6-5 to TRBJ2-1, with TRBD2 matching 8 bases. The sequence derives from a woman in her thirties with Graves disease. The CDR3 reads CASSYPGRAGEQFF. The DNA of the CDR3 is TGTGCCAGCAGTTACCCCGGGAGGGCCGGTGAGCAGTTCTTC.